Below are 16 T cell receptor beta chains sequenced from a single sample in a study of T cells in Graves' hyperthyroidism and ophthalmopathy (dated by TCRdb to between 2019 and 2020). Library preparation was by multiplex PCR. The instrument given in TCRdb is Illumina HiSeq 2000. Amplification of TCR beta CDR3 regions was carried out from RNA transcripts. The first round of RT-PCR for the TCR CDR3 was performed with the HTBI primer set and the Qiagen OneStep RT-PCR kit. TCRdb trimmed public reads at Q25 via fastp, called clones via MiXCR and kept in-frame beta chains. Every CDR3 protein is listed once, alongside the most common genes and DNA of its rows. The sample records around 380,000 distinct CDR3 sequences, about 13% of which are singletons. Together, the top ten hold about a fifth of the sample. Source material: blood. These receptors were collected from a man younger than 40 with Graves' hyperthyroidism that later progressed to Graves' ophthalmopathy.

This clonotype was observed many times. This chain links TRBV3-1 with TRBJ1-1; 10 bases fit TRBD1. Looked up from germline, CDR1 is LGHDT and CDR2 is YNNKEL (reference sequence). The CDR3 is 15 amino acids. J gave up 7 bases and V 3 bases, and 8 bases lay outside the gene matches. CDR3 sequence (DNA): TGTGCCAGCAGCCACTGGGACAGGGGTATTGGTGAAGCTTTCTTT. Its protein is CASSHWDRGIGEAFF.

This clonotype was recorded many times. V and J are TRBV5-1 and TRBJ2-7; D may be TRBD1 (6 bases). Between the trimmed V and J ends, which lost 0 bases and 2 bases, there was a span of 12 bases. The CDR3 is 15 amino acids. CDR1 is SGHRS, CDR2 YFSETQ, per germline. CDR3 DNA: TGCGCCAGCAGCTTGGAACGTCAGGGGACCTACGAGCAGTACTTC. It encodes CASSLERQGTYEQYF.

This clonotype was observed at least ten times. The chain joins TRBV12-3 or TRBV12-4 to TRBJ1-1; TRBD1 is a possible D gene (5 bases). CDR3 size: 14 residues. V was pared by 6 bases and J by 3 bases, with 14 bases between. CDR3 nucleotide sequence: TGTGCCAGCAGACAGGCCCGGAGGGACACTGAAGCTTTCTTT. As protein: CASRQARRDTEAFF.

This clonotype appeared many times. The gene calls are TRBV15 and TRBJ1-1; 9 positions agree with TRBD1. CDR3 length: 15 amino acids. Looked up from germline, CDR1 is LNHNV and CDR2 is YYDKDF (reference sequence). The trim removed 1 base at V and 1 base at J, leaving 1 base unmatched. CDR3 loop: CATSRGGQGNTEAFF. CDR3 coding DNA: TGTGCCACCAGCAGAGGGGGACAGGGGAACACTGAAGCTTTCTTT.

This clonotype was observed once. The rearrangement uses TRBV3-1 and TRBJ1-2; 11 bases agree with TRBD1. Germline CDR1 and CDR2: LGHDT and YNNKEL (reference sequence). The CDR3 totals 17 residues. V shed 0 bases, J shed 4 bases, and the junction held 7 bases outside the gene matches. CDR3 bases: TGTGCCAGCAGCCAAGATATGGGGACAGGGGGAGTCTATGGCTACACCTTC. Translated: CASSQDMGTGGVYGYTF.

This clonotype was seen many times. The chain joins TRBV29-1 to TRBJ2-5; D not resolved. The CDR3 is 13 residues long. With 1 base removed from V and 2 bases from J, the gap between germline ends came to 8 bases. Germline CDR1 and CDR2: SQVTM and ANQGSEA. This CDR3 reads CSVEGPGQETQYF. The CDR3, as DNA: TGCAGCGTTGAAGGTCCCGGGCAAGAGACCCAGTACTTC.

This clonotype has a count of ten or more. The chain employs TRBV2 and TRBJ1-1; D is uncertain. The V end lost 7 bases, the J end lost 1 base, and 4 bases lay between the germline ends. The CDR3 length is 11 residues. CDR1 and CDR2 (germline): SNHLY, FYNNEI. The CDR3 loop is CASIRNTEAFF. CDR3 bases: TGTGCCAGCATCAGGAACACTGAAGCTTTCTTT.

The chain recombines TRBV12-5 with TRBJ2-1; tentatively, D is TRBD2 (7 bases). Trimming removed 5 bases at V and 7 bases at J, with 15 bases between. Germline CDR1 reads LGHNT; CDR2 reads FRNRAP. There are 14 residues in the CDR3. CDR3 in DNA: TGTGCTAGTGGTCCCGGGGGGCCAGGGAATGAGCAGTTCTTC. The encoded protein is CASGPGGPGNEQFF. Full variable domain (missing parts from reference TRBV12-5 and TRBJ2-1): DARVTQTPRHKVTEMGQEVTMRCQPILGHNTVFWYRQTMMQGLELLAYFRNRAPLDDSGMPKDRFSAEMPDATLATLKIQPSEPRDSAVYFCASGPGGPGNEQFFGPGTRLTVL.

About this clonotype: A much larger clone is a single base away; this may be a read error. The genes are TRBV6-2 or TRBV6-3 and TRBJ2-5; TRBD2 matches 13 bases. Germline V gives CDR1 MNHEY, CDR2 SVGEGT. The CDR3 covers 16 residues. The CDR3 sequence: CASSLLAGGYQEAQYF. As DNA, the CDR3 is TGTGCCAGCAGTCTACTAGCGGGGGGGTACCAAGAGGCCCAGTACTTC.

At least ten counts were recorded for this clonotype. V is TRBV5-1 and J is TRBJ2-1, with 9 bases that match TRBD2. J lost 2 bases, V lost 5 bases, and 8 bases had no gene match. The CDR3 covers 16 residues. CDR1 and CDR2 from the germline V gene are SGHRS and YFSETQ. In nucleotides, the CDR3 is TGCGCCAGCAGGGAAACTAGCGGGCGCACCTACAATGAGCAGTTCTTC. Its translation: CASRETSGRTYNEQFF.

This clonotype was observed many times. The V call is TRBV11-1, the J call TRBJ1-1, with D possibly TRBD1 on 6 matching bases. This CDR3 is 15 amino acids long. Trimming stripped 6 bases from V and 0 bases from J, with 14 bases between. The germline V gene encodes CDR1 SGHAT and CDR2 FQDESV (reference sequence). The CDR3 region has the DNA TGTGCCAGCAGACCGGACAGCTACATGAACACTGAAGCTTTCTTT. Translating it yields CASRPDSYMNTEAFF.

The CDR3 sequence is CASSPLAGVYNEQFF. DNA for the CDR3: TGTGCCAGCTCACCTCTAGCGGGGGTCTACAATGAGCAGTTCTTC. V usage is TRBV18 and J usage is TRBJ2-1; 10 nucleotides line up with TRBD2. CDR3 size: 15 residues. The germline gives CDR1 KGHSH, CDR2 LQKENI. The trim removed 3 bases at V and 3 bases at J, leaving 2 bases unmatched. Together with reference TRBV18 and TRBJ2-1, the CDR3 gives the full variable domain: NAGVMQNPRHLVRRRGQEARLRCSPMKGHSHVYWYRQLPEEGLKFMVYLQKENIIDESGMPKERFSAEFPKEGPSILRIQQVVRGDSAAYFCASSPLAGVYNEQFFGPGTRLTVL.

This clonotype showed up many times. The V and J genes are TRBV3-1 and TRBJ2-5; 7 nucleotides agree with TRBD2. The junction had 0 bases not matched to a gene; V was cut back by 3 bases and J by 2 bases. This CDR3 comprises 13 residues. The germline V gene has CDR1 LGHDT and CDR2 YNNKEL (reference sequence). Here the CDR3 reads CASSHSGQETQYF. The CDR3 DNA sequence: TGTGCCAGCAGCCATAGCGGGCAAGAGACCCAGTACTTC.

In this sample, this clonotype turned up many times. The rearrangement links TRBV5-1 to TRBJ2-3, with 7 bases aligning to TRBD1. The CDR3 loop spans 13 amino acids. Per the germline V gene, CDR1 is SGHRS and CDR2 is YFSETQ. The V segment lost 7 bases and the J segment 0 bases; nucleotides outside the gene matches: 2. The CDR3 region has the DNA TGCGCCAGCGGGACAGTTAGCACAGATACGCAGTATTTT. This codes for CASGTVSTDTQYF.

V is TRBV12-3 or TRBV12-4 and J is TRBJ1-2, with TRBD1 matching over 7 bases. The V and J ends lost 4 bases and 6 bases, in that order; junction bases with no gene match: 11. The CDR3 is 15 amino acids. The chain's CDR3 is CASSSRDSSAHGYTF. The DNA for the CDR3 is TGTGCCAGCAGTTCCCGGGACAGTTCCGCCCATGGCTACACCTTC.

This clonotype was counted at least ten times. J is TRBJ2-3 and V is TRBV7-2; TRBD2 matches 14 bases. Germline-derived CDR1 and CDR2 are SGHTA and FQGNSA. Losses at the gene ends were 5 bases for V and 5 bases for J; bases not matched to a gene: 9. The CDR3 contains 17 residues. CDR3 loop: CASSQGLAGGGGDTQYF. The DNA for the CDR3 is TGTGCCAGCAGCCAAGGACTAGCGGGGGGCGGCGGAGATACGCAGTATTTT.